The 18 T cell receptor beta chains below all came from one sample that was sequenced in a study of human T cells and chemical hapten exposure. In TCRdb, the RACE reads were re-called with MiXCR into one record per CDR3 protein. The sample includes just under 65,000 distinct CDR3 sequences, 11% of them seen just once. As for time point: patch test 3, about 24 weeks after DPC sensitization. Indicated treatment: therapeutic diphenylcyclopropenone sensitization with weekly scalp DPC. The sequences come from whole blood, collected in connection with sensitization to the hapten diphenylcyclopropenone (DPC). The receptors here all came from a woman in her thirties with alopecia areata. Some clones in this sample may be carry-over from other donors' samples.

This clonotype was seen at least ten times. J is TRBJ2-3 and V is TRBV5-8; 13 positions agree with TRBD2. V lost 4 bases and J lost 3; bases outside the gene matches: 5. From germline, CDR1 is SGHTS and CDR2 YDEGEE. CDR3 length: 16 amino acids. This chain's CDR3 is CASSRRTSGGTDTQYF. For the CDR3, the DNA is TGTGCCAGCAGCCGCCGGACTAGCGGGGGAACAGATACGCAGTATTTT.

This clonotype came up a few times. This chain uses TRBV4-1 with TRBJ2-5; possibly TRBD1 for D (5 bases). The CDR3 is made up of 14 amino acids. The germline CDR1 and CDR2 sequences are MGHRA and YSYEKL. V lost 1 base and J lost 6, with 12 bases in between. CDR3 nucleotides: TGCGCCAGCAGCCAAGGGGGCCTGGAGAAGACCCAGTACTTC. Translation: CASSQGGLEKTQYF.

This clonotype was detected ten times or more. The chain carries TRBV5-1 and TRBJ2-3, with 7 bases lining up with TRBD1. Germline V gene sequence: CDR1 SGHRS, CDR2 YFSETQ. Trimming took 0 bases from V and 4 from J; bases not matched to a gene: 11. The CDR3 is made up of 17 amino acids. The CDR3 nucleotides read TGCGCCAGCAGCTTGGCCCTCGGGACAGCCTGGGCAGATACGCAGTATTTT. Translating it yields CASSLALGTAWADTQYF.

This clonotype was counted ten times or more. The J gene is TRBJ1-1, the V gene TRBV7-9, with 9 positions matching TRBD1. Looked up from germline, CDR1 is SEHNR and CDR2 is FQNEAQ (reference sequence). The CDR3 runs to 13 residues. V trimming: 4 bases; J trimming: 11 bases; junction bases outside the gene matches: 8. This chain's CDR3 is CASSSTGGERAFF. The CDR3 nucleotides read TGTGCCAGCAGCTCGACAGGGGGAGAGAGGGCTTTCTTT.

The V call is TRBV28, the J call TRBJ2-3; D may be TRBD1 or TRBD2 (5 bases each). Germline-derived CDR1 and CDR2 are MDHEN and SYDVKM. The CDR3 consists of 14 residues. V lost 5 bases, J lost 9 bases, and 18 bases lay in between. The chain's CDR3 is CASSPLAVRGTQYF. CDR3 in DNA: TGTGCCAGCAGTCCCCTAGCAGTTAGGGGCACGCAGTATTTT. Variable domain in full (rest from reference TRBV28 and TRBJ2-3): DVKVTQSSRYLVKRTGEKVFLECVQDMDHENMFWYRQDPGLGLRLIYFSYDVKMKEKGDIPEGYSVSREKKERFSLILESASTNQTSMYLCASSPLAVRGTQYFGPGTRLTVL.

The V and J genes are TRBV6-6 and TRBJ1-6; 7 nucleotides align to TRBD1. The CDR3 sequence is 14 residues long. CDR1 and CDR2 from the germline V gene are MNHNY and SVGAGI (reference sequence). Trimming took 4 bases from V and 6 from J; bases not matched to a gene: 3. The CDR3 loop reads CASSSTGPNSPLHF. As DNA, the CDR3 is TGTGCCAGCAGTTCGACAGGGCCTAATTCACCCCTCCACTTT.

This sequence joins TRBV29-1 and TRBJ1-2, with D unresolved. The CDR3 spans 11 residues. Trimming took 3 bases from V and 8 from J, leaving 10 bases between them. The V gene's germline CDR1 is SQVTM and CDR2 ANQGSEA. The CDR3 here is CSVERPEGYTF. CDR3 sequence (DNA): TGCAGCGTTGAGAGGCCCGAAGGCTACACCTTC.

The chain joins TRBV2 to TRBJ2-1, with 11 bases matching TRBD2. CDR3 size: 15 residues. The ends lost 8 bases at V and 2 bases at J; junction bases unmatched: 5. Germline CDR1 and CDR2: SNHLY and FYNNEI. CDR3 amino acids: CASVLAGGTYNEQFF. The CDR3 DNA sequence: TGTGCCAGCGTCCTAGCGGGAGGTACCTACAATGAGCAGTTCTTC.

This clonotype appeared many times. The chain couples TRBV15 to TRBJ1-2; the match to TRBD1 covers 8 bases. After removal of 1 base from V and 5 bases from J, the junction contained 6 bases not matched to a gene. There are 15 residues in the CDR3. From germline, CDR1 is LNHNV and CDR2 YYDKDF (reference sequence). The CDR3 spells CATSRGRTGPYGYTF. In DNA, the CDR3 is TGTGCCACCAGCAGAGGTCGGACAGGGCCTTATGGCTACACCTTC.

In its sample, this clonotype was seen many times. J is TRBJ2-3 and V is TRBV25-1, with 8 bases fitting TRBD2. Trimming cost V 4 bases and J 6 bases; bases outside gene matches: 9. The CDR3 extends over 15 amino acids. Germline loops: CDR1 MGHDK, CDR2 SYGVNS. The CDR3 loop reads CASSGALREGDTQYF. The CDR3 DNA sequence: TGTGCCAGCAGTGGGGCCCTCCGGGAGGGGGATACGCAGTATTTT.

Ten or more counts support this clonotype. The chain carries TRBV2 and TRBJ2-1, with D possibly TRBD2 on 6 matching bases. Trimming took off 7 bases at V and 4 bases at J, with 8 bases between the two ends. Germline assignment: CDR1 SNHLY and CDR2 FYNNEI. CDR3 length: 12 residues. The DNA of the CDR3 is TGTGCCAGCACTGGAGGGTACAATGAGCAGTTCTTC. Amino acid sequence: CASTGGYNEQFF.

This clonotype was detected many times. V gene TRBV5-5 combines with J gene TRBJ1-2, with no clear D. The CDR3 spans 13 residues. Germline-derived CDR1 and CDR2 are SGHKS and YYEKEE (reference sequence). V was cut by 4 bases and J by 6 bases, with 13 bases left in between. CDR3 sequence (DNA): TGTGCCAGCAGCCCGAGGTCGGGGAATGGCTACACCTTC. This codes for CASSPRSGNGYTF.

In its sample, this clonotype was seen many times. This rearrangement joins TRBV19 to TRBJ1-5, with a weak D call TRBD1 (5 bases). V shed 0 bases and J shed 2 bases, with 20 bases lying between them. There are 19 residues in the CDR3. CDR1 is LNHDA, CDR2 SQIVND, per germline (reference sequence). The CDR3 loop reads CASSIDWRRNPGGNQPQHF. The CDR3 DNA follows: TGTGCCAGTAGTATAGATTGGAGACGTAACCCGGGGGGCAATCAGCCCCAGCATTTT.

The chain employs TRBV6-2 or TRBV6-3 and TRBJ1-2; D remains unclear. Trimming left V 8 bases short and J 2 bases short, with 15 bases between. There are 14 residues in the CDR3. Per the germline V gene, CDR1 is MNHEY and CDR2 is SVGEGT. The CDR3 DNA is TGTGCCAGCCCAACGGCCGAGAAGAACTATGGCTACACCTTC. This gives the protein CASPTAEKNYGYTF.

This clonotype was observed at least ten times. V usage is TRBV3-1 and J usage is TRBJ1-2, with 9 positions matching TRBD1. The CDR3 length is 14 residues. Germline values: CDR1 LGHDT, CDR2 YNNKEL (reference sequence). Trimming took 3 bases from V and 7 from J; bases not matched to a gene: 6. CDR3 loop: CASSQRDRARGYTF. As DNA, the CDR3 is TGTGCCAGCAGCCAGAGGGACAGGGCACGTGGCTACACCTTC.

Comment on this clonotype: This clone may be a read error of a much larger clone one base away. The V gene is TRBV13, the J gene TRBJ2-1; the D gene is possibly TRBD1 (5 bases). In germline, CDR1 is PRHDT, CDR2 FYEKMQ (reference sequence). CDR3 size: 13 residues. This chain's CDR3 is CGSRTFRGDEQFF. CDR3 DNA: TGTGGCAGCAGAACATTTAGGGGCGATGAGCAGTTCTTC.

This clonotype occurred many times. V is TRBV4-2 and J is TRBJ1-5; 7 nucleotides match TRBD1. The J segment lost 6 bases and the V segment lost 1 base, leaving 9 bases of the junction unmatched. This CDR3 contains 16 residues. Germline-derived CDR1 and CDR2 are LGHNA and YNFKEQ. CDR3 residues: CASSQGQGTEVQPQHF. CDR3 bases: TGTGCCAGCAGCCAAGGCCAAGGGACAGAGGTTCAGCCCCAGCATTTT.

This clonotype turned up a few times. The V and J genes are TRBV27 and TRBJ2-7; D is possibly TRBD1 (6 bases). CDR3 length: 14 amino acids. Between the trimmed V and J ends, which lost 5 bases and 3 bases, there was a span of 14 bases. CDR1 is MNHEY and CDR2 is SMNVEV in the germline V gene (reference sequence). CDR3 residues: CASSRSGQLYEQYF. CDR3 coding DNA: TGTGCCAGCAGTCGGTCAGGACAGCTCTACGAGCAGTACTTC.